Listed below are T cell receptor beta chains from one sample, sequenced in a study of blood T cell repertoires in COVID-19. Assay used: immunoSEQ multiplex PCR; TCRdb lists only in-frame clones, some missing. Among over 65,000 clones listed, roughly 81% were seen once. The sample taken for sequencing was peripheral blood. All receptors come from a human donor in a cohort sampled during active COVID-19. The CDR3 runs from the conserved cysteine through the conserved F or W. The order of the fields is J gene, D gene, V gene, clone size, CDR3 DNA, CDR3 protein. D genes are given only for firm matches. A clone size is listed for some rows: how often the clone was seen (once, few, many), or a class if it is expanded.

j_gene: TRBJ2-1
d_gene: TRBD1
v_gene: TRBV5-1
abundance: NA
CDR3nt: TGCGCCAGCAGCTTAACAGGGGGTAACCTAGGTGAGCAGTTCTTC
CDR3aa: CASSLTGGNLGEQFF

j_gene: TRBJ2-7
d_gene: TRBD2
v_gene: TRBV11-2
abundance: NA
CDR3nt: TGTGCCAGCAGCCAATTTTCTTGGGCGGGAGTGGGTTACGAGCAGTACTTC
CDR3aa: CASSQFSWAGVGYEQYF

j_gene: TRBJ1-5
d_gene: TRBD1
v_gene: TRBV4-1
abundance: once
CDR3nt: TGCGCCAGCAGCCTACAGGGGGTGAGCAATCAGCCCCAGCATTTT
CDR3aa: CASSLQGVSNQPQHF

j_gene: TRBJ2-2
d_gene: NA
v_gene: TRBV5-4
abundance: NA
CDR3nt: TGTGCCAGCACCCACCGGAACAGATTGAACACCGGGGAGCTGTTTTTT
CDR3aa: CASTHRNRLNTGELFF

j_gene: TRBJ1-1
d_gene: NA
v_gene: TRBV30
abundance: NA
CDR3nt: TGTGCCTGGAGTATGGGGGCATTGAACACTGAAGCTTTCTTT
CDR3aa: CAWSMGALNTEAFF

j_gene: TRBJ1-1
d_gene: NA
v_gene: TRBV11-3
abundance: NA
CDR3nt: TGTGCCAGCAGCTTAGGAAGCGGGGTGAGGACTGTAGCTTTCTTT
CDR3aa: CASSLGSGVRTVAFF

j_gene: TRBJ1-5
d_gene: TRBD1
v_gene: TRBV19
abundance: NA
CDR3nt: TGTGCCAGTAGTCCGACAGGGGGCCTTGAAGGCAATCAGCCCCAGCATTTT
CDR3aa: CASSPTGGLEGNQPQHF

j_gene: TRBJ2-2
d_gene: TRBD2
v_gene: TRBV3-1/TRBV3-2
abundance: NA
CDR3nt: TGTGCCAGCAGCCAAGATAGAGGGTGCGGGAGGGCTACCGGGGAGCTGTTTTTT
CDR3aa: CASSQDRGCGRATGELFF

j_gene: TRBJ2-7
d_gene: TRBD2
v_gene: TRBV18
abundance: NA
CDR3nt: TGTGCCAGCTCTCACAATCTAACTAGCGCCACCTACGAGCAGTACTTC
CDR3aa: CASSHNLTSATYEQYF

j_gene: TRBJ2-5
d_gene: TRBD1
v_gene: TRBV19
abundance: once
CDR3nt: TGTGCCAGTAGTCCCGGGACAGGGGGCACGGAGACCCAGTACTTC
CDR3aa: CASSPGTGGTETQYF

j_gene: TRBJ2-7
d_gene: TRBD1
v_gene: TRBV18
abundance: NA
CDR3nt: TGTGCCAGCTCACCGGACAGGGTCTCCTACGAGCAGTACTTC
CDR3aa: CASSPDRVSYEQYF

j_gene: TRBJ1-1
d_gene: TRBD1
v_gene: TRBV5-1
abundance: NA
CDR3nt: TGCGCCAGCAGCACAGACAGGGGTGGCGGAACTGAAGCTTTCTTT
CDR3aa: CASSTDRGGGTEAFF

j_gene: TRBJ1-6
d_gene: TRBD1
v_gene: TRBV7-2
abundance: many
CDR3nt: TGTGCCAGCAGCTCCCTGGGACAGGGGGTACCCCTCCACTTT
CDR3aa: CASSSLGQGVPLHF

j_gene: TRBJ1-2
d_gene: TRBD1
v_gene: TRBV9
abundance: NA
CDR3nt: TGTGCCAGCAGCCTTATCCAGGGGGGCGGCTACACCTTC
CDR3aa: CASSLIQGGGYTF

j_gene: TRBJ1-2
d_gene: NA
v_gene: TRBV6-2/TRBV6-3
abundance: many
CDR3nt: TGTGCCAGCAGTCCCCCCATCACCGGCCGCGGGGCGAGTGGCTACACCTTC
CDR3aa: CASSPPITGRGASGYTF

j_gene: TRBJ2-7
d_gene: TRBD1
v_gene: TRBV30
abundance: NA
CDR3nt: TGTGCCTGGAGGGAAGGGACAGTGACCTCCTACGAGCAGTACTTC
CDR3aa: CAWREGTVTSYEQYF

j_gene: TRBJ1-3
d_gene: TRBD1
v_gene: TRBV2
abundance: NA
CDR3nt: TGTGCCAGCAGCAGGCAGGGGGACGGAAACACCATATATTTT
CDR3aa: CASSRQGDGNTIYF

j_gene: TRBJ1-6
d_gene: TRBD1
v_gene: TRBV3-1/TRBV3-2
abundance: NA
CDR3nt: TGTGCCAGCAGCCGAACCGGGACAGGGGCGCCCAATTCACCCCTCCACTTT
CDR3aa: CASSRTGTGAPNSPLHF

j_gene: TRBJ2-1
d_gene: NA
v_gene: TRBV18
abundance: NA
CDR3nt: TGTGCCAGCTCACCACCGCAAGCACCCAGGGGCAATGAGCAGTTCTTC
CDR3aa: CASSPPQAPRGNEQFF

j_gene: TRBJ2-1
d_gene: TRBD1
v_gene: TRBV4-1
abundance: NA
CDR3nt: TGCGCCAGCAGCCCCGGGACAGGGGAGGTCTATGAGCAGTTCTTC
CDR3aa: CASSPGTGEVYEQFF

j_gene: TRBJ1-2
d_gene: TRBD1
v_gene: TRBV28
abundance: NA
CDR3nt: TGTGCCAGCAGTCAGGCTGGACAGGGAGACTATGGCTACACCTTC
CDR3aa: CASSQAGQGDYGYTF

j_gene: TRBJ1-5
d_gene: NA
v_gene: TRBV30
abundance: NA
CDR3nt: TGTGCCTGGAGTTTCAGAAGCAATCAGCCCCAGCATTTT
CDR3aa: CAWSFRSNQPQHF

j_gene: TRBJ2-7
d_gene: NA
v_gene: TRBV10-1
abundance: NA
CDR3nt: TGCGCCAGCAGTGGAGGAGATGCCAACGAGCAGTACTTC
CDR3aa: CASSGGDANEQYF

j_gene: TRBJ1-1
d_gene: NA
v_gene: TRBV29-1
abundance: once
CDR3nt: TGCAGCACCCGGGGCACTGAAGCTTTCTTT
CDR3aa: CSTRGTEAFF

j_gene: TRBJ2-1
d_gene: TRBD2
v_gene: TRBV19
abundance: NA
CDR3nt: TGTGCCAGTAGTAGGAACCTAGCGGGGGGCAATGAGCAGTTCTTC
CDR3aa: CASSRNLAGGNEQFF

j_gene: TRBJ1-1
d_gene: NA
v_gene: TRBV4-3
abundance: once
CDR3nt: TGCGCCAGCAGCCAAGAGGGGCGGGGGGCGACTGAAGCTTTCTTT
CDR3aa: CASSQEGRGATEAFF

j_gene: TRBJ2-1
d_gene: NA
v_gene: TRBV7-9
abundance: NA
CDR3nt: TGTGCCAGCAGCCGGACAGCCACCTACAATGAGCAGTTCTTC
CDR3aa: CASSRTATYNEQFF

j_gene: TRBJ2-5
d_gene: NA
v_gene: TRBV12-3/TRBV12-4
abundance: NA
CDR3nt: TGTGCCAGCAGTTTCGGGGTAGAGACCCAGTACTTC
CDR3aa: CASSFGVETQYF

j_gene: TRBJ1-2
d_gene: TRBD1
v_gene: TRBV5-6
abundance: NA
CDR3nt: TGTGCCAGCAGCTTGCAGGGGGCGCGAGGCTACACCTTC
CDR3aa: CASSLQGARGYTF

j_gene: TRBJ1-6
d_gene: NA
v_gene: TRBV28
abundance: few
CDR3nt: TGTGCCAGCAGTCCCTTCCAGGTTACATTCTATAATTCACCCCTCCACTTT
CDR3aa: CASSPFQVTFYNSPLHF

j_gene: TRBJ2-2
d_gene: TRBD2
v_gene: TRBV5-6
abundance: NA
CDR3nt: TGTGCCAGCAGCCCCGGCCGGGGGGGATTAAACACCGGGGAGCTGTTTTTT
CDR3aa: CASSPGRGGLNTGELFF

j_gene: TRBJ2-2
d_gene: NA
v_gene: TRBV5-8
abundance: few
CDR3nt: TGTGCCAGCAGCTTGTATAAGGGGCTCGCGAACACCGGGGAGCTGTTTTTT
CDR3aa: CASSLYKGLANTGELFF

j_gene: TRBJ1-1
d_gene: NA
v_gene: TRBV5-1
abundance: few
CDR3nt: TGCGCCAGCAGCTTGGGCGGCTATAATGCCTTTGAAGCTTTCTTT
CDR3aa: CASSLGGYNAFEAFF

j_gene: TRBJ2-3
d_gene: TRBD1
v_gene: TRBV5-4
abundance: NA
CDR3nt: TGTGCCAGCAGCTTCCTCCGGGACAGGGGCACAGATACGCAGTATTTT
CDR3aa: CASSFLRDRGTDTQYF

j_gene: TRBJ2-5
d_gene: NA
v_gene: TRBV13
abundance: NA
CDR3nt: TGTGCCAGCAGCTCGCCGGGGATCCTAGGGGAGACCCAGTACTTC
CDR3aa: CASSSPGILGETQYF